Listed below are T cell receptor beta chains from one sample, sequenced in a study of T cell clones after liver transplantation. Method: immunoSEQ multiplex PCR; TCRdb's copy keeps in-frame clones and lacks some. Among just over 80,000 clones listed, roughly 82% were seen once. This specimen was CD4+ T cells from blood, taken approximately 3.5 years after liver transplant. Receptor source: a human patient who received a liver transplant. Some T cells may possibly be graft donor cells. The CDR3 runs from the conserved cysteine through the conserved F or W. The D gene is left open where the match is weak. The listing skips clone size in some rows; elsewhere it reads once, few, many or a size class.

V,size,J,D,CDR3,DNA
TRBV7-2,-,TRBJ1-5,TRBD1,CASSFAGGGQPQHF,TGTGCCAGCAGCTTTGCAGGGGGCGGTCAGCCCCAGCATTTT
TRBV28,-,TRBJ1-1,TRBD1,CASDRVGGTEAFF,TGTGCCAGCGACAGGGTTGGGGGCACTGAAGCTTTCTTT
TRBV5-1,-,TRBJ1-2,-,CASSFDVFSGGYTF,TGCGCCAGCAGCTTCGACGTATTCTCGGGCGGCTACACCTTC
TRBV7-9,-,TRBJ2-1,TRBD2,CASLLAGTYHNEQFF,TGTGCCAGCCTCCTAGCGGGAACTTACCACAATGAGCAGTTCTTC
TRBV5-1,-,TRBJ2-1,TRBD2,CASSNTGTSGSRRGGEQFF,TGCGCCAGCAGCAACACCGGGACTAGCGGGAGCCGGCGGGGTGGGGAGCAGTTCTTC
TRBV5-4,-,TRBJ1-2,-,CASSPGDYGYTF,TGTGCCAGCAGCCCAGGAGACTATGGCTACACCTTC
TRBV7-2,once,TRBJ1-4,-,CASSLALQGGKLFF,TGTGCCAGCAGCTTAGCGCTGCAGGGTGGCAAACTGTTTTTT
TRBV5-1,once,TRBJ2-7,TRBD1,CASSSTGGHYEQYF,TGCGCCAGCAGCTCGACAGGGGGCCACTACGAGCAGTACTTC
TRBV6-1,once,TRBJ2-7,-,CASKTGFYYEQYF,TGTGCCAGCAAAACAGGGTTTTACTACGAGCAGTACTTC
TRBV5-1,-,TRBJ1-2,-,CASSLAWATGYTF,TGCGCCAGCAGCTTGGCCTGGGCAACTGGCTACACCTTC
TRBV27,-,TRBJ1-3,-,CASSLQGRSGNTIYF,TGTGCCAGCAGCCTACAGGGCCGTTCTGGAAACACCATATATTTT
TRBV29-1,once,TRBJ2-3,TRBD2,CSVIGLAGLTDTQYF,TGCAGCGTCATAGGACTAGCGGGCCTCACAGATACGCAGTATTTT
TRBV10-1,many,TRBJ2-1,-,CASSYHREKQFF,TGCGCCAGCTCTTACCACCGGGAAAAGCAGTTCTTC
TRBV28,-,TRBJ1-2,-,CASSSRPYGYTF,TGTGCCAGCAGTTCCCGTCCCTATGGCTACACCTTC
TRBV25-1,-,TRBJ2-1,TRBD2,CASSEKVAGGYNEQFF,TGTGCCAGCAGTGAAAAGGTAGCGGGAGGATACAATGAGCAGTTCTTC
TRBV5-1,few,TRBJ2-7,-,CASSLGLVGTASYEQYF,TGCGCCAGCAGCTTGGGGTTAGTCGGCACCGCTTCCTACGAGCAGTACTTC
TRBV6-6,-,TRBJ2-7,-,CASKIGRMAYEQYF,TGTGCCAGCAAAATAGGGCGTATGGCCTACGAGCAGTACTTC
TRBV18,-,TRBJ1-1,TRBD1,CASSPRDRVITEAFF,TGTGCCAGCTCACCTAGGGACAGGGTTATCACTGAAGCTTTCTTT
TRBV28,-,TRBJ1-4,-,CASSRGHRDEKLFF,TGTGCCAGCAGTCGCGGACACCGGGATGAAAAACTGTTTTTT
TRBV7-8,-,TRBJ2-7,-,CASSSGLGVSFYEQYF,TGTGCCAGCAGCTCCGGGCTTGGCGTTTCTTTCTACGAGCAGTACTTC
TRBV7-9,few,TRBJ2-7,TRBD1,CASSSGTGGASYEQYF,TGTGCCAGCAGCTCCGGGACAGGGGGCGCCTCCTACGAGCAGTACTTC
TRBV19,-,TRBJ1-5,-,CASTLGGSRPQHF,TGTGCCAGTACCCTGGGGGGAAGTAGGCCCCAGCATTTT
TRBV2,-,TRBJ1-5,-,CASSKQGRNQPQHF,TGTGCCAGCAGTAAACAGGGTCGCAATCAGCCCCAGCATTTT
TRBV4-2,-,TRBJ1-1,TRBD1,CASSPQGARGTEAFF,TGTGCCAGCAGCCCACAGGGGGCGCGGGGCACTGAAGCTTTCTTT
TRBV9,few,TRBJ2-6,-,CASSVERGRANVLTF,TGTGCCAGCAGCGTAGAGAGAGGGAGGGCCAACGTCCTGACTTTC
TRBV6-6,-,TRBJ2-6,-,CASRRGSGANVLTF,TGTGCCAGCCGTCGGGGCTCTGGGGCCAACGTCCTGACTTTC
TRBV4-3,-,TRBJ2-3,-,CASSLTTQSGTDTQYF,TGCGCCAGCAGCCTCACGACTCAGTCAGGCACAGATACGCAGTATTTT
TRBV5-6,once,TRBJ2-5,-,CASSSYAAIWGETQYF,TGTGCCAGCAGCTCCTACGCTGCCATCTGGGGGGAGACCCAGTACTTC
TRBV18,-,TRBJ2-4,TRBD1,CASSHSGTGGSIQYF,TGTGCCAGCTCTCATTCCGGGACAGGGGGGAGCATTCAGTACTTC
TRBV14,once,TRBJ1-1,-,CASTERFTEAFF,TGTGCCAGCACCGAAAGGTTCACTGAAGCTTTCTTT
TRBV7-2,-,TRBJ1-2,TRBD1,CASSSRQGGRYTF,TGTGCCAGCAGCTCGCGGCAGGGGGGGCGCTACACCTTC
TRBV20-1,once,TRBJ1-1,-,CSARKITEAFF,TGCAGTGCTAGGAAGATCACTGAAGCTTTCTTT
TRBV5-7,-,TRBJ2-3,TRBD1,CASSIGTVSTDTQYF,TGTGCCAGCAGCATCGGGACAGTAAGCACAGATACGCAGTATTTT
TRBV5-1,-,TRBJ2-1,-,CASSLDRVSNEQFF,TGCGCCAGCAGCTTGGACAGGGTGAGCAATGAGCAGTTCTTC
TRBV7-2,few,TRBJ2-3,-,CASSDYLSTDTQYF,TGTGCCAGCAGCGACTACCTAAGCACAGATACGCAGTATTTT
TRBV9,-,TRBJ1-3,TRBD1,CASSVADRGWGGNTIYF,TGTGCCAGCAGCGTAGCGGACAGGGGATGGGGAGGAAACACCATATATTTT